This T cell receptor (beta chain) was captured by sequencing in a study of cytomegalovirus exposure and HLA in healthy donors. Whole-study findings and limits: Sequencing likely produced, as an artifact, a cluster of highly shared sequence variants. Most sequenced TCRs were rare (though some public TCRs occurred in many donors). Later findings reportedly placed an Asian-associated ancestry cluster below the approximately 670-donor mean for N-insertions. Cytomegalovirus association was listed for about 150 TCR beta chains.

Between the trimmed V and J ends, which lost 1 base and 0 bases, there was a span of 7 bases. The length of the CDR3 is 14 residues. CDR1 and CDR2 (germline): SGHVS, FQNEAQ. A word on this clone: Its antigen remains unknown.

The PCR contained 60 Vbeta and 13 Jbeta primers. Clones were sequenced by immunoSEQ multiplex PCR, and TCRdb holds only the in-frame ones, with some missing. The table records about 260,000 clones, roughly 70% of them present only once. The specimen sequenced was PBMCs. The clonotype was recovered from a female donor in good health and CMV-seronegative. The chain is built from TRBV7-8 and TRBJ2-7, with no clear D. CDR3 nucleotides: TGTGCCAGCAGCTTAGAAGAGAACTCCTACGAGCAGTACTTC. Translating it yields CASSLEENSYEQYF.